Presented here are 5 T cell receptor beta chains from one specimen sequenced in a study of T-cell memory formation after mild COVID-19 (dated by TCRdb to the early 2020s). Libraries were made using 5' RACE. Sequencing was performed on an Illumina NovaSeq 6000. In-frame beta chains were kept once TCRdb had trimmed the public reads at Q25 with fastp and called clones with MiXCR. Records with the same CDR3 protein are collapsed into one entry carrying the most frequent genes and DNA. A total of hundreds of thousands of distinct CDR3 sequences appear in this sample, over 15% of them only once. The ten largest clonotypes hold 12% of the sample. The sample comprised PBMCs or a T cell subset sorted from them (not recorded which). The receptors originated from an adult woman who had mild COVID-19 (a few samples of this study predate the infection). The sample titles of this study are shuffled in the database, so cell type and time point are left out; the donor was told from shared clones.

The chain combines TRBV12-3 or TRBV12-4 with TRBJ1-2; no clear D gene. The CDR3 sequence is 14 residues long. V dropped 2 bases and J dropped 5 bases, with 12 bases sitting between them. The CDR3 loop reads CASSLRGFGYGYTF. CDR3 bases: TGTGCCAGCAGTTTACGAGGGTTTGGGTATGGCTACACCTTC.

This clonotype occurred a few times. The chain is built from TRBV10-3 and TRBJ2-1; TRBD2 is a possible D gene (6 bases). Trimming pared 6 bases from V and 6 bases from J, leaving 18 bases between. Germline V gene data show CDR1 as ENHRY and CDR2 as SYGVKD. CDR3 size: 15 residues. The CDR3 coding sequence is TGTGCCATCAGCCACCCGGGACTTTCGGCCAATGAGCAGTTCTTC. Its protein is CAISHPGLSANEQFF.

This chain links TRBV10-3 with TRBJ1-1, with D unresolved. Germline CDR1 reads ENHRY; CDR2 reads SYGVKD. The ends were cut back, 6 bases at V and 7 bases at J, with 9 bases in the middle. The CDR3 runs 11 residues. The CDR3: CAISEGLEAFF. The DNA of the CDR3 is TGTGCCATCAGCGAAGGACTTGAAGCTTTCTTT.

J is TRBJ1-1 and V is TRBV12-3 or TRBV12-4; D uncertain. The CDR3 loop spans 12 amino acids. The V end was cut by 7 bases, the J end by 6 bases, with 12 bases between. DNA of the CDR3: TGTGCCAGCAAGACCCCTTGGGCTGAAGCTTTCTTT. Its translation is CASKTPWAEAFF.

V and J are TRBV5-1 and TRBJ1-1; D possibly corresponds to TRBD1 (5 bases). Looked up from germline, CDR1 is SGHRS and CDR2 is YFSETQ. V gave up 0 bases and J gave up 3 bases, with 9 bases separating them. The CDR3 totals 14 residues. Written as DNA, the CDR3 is TGCGCCAGCAGCTTGGCAGGGATGGACACTGAAGCTTTCTTT. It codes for CASSLAGMDTEAFF.